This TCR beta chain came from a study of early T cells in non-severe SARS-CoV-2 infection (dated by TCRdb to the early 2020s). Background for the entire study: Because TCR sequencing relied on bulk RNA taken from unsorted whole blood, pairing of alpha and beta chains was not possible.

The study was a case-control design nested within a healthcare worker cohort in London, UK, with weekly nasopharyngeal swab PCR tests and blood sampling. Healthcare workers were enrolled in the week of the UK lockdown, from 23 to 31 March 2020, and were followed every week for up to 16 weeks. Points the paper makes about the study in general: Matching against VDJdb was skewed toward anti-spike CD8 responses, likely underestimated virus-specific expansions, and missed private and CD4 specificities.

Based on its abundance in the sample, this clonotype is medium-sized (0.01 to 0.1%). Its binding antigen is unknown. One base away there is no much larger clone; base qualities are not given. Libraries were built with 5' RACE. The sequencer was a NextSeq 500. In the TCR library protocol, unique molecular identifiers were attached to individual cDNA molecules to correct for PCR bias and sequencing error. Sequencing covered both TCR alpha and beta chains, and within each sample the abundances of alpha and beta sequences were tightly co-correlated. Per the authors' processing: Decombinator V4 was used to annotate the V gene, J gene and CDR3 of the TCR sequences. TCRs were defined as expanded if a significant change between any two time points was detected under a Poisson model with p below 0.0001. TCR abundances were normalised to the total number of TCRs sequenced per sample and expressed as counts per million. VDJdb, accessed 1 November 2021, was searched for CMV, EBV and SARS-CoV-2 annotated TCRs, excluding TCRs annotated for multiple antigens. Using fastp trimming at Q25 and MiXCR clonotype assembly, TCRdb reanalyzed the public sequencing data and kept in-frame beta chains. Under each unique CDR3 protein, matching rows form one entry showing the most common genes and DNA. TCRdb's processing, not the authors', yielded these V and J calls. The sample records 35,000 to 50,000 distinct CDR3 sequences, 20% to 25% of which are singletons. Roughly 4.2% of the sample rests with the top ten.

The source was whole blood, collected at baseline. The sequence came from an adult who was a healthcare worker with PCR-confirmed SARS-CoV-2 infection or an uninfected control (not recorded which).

DNA sequence: TGCGCCAGCAGCTTGGATGCAGGCAGCTCCTACAATGAGCAGTTCTTC. Translation gives CASSLDAGSSYNEQFF. The rearrangement joined TRBV5-1 to TRBJ2-1; no D gene is confidently identified. V and J are truncated by 0 bases and 0 bases respectively, leaving an intervening sequence of 10 bases. The CDR3 runs 16 residues from the cysteine to the phenylalanine. Solely the CDR3 DNA is kept, with 48 bases framed from the first base. As encoded in the germline V gene, CDR1 is SGHRS while CDR2 is YFSETQ.